Following are 26 T cell receptor beta chains from one sample sequenced in a study of blood T cell repertoires in COVID-19. Data came from immunoSEQ multiplex PCR; TCRdb stores just in-frame clones and leaves some out. The sample lists 150,000 to 200,000 clones; approximately 80% were seen once. The sample was peripheral blood. These receptors were taken from a woman aged 80 or older with active or convalescent COVID-19.

This chain uses TRBV11-2 with TRBJ2-7; 9 bases fit TRBD1. In germline, CDR1 is SGHAT, CDR2 FQNNGV. This CDR3 is 13 amino acids long. J was trimmed by 5 bases and V by 3 bases; bases with no gene match: 2. The CDR3 reads CASSFGTGNEQYF. The CDR3 DNA reads as TGTGCCAGCAGCTTCGGGACAGGGAACGAGCAGTACTTC. The full variable domain, rest sourced from reference TRBV11-2 and TRBJ2-7, is EAGVAQSPRYKIIEKRQSVAFWCNPISGHATLYWYQQILGQGPKLLIQFQNNGVVDDSQLPKDRFSAERLKGVDSTLKIQPAKLEDSAVYLCASSFGTGNEQYFGPGTRLTVT.

Comment on this clone: A read error is likely, as this CDR3 ends without the conserved phenylalanine or tryptophan. It is unclear where the CDR3 begins or ends on the DNA, so no DNA is shown, and the CDR3 is as TCRdb lists it. The chain has TRBV6-1 and TRBJ1-2; the D call in the table, TRBD1, was not verified against the DNA. The CDR3 extends over 12 residues, inclusive of both ends. Germline V gene lookup returns CDR1 MNHNS and CDR2 SASEGT. This chain's CDR3 is CASSEARGRQVP.

The J gene is TRBJ2-2, the V gene TRBV11-2; 10 bases match TRBD1. The trim removed 5 bases at V and 1 base at J, leaving 10 bases unmatched. This CDR3 comprises 18 residues. The V gene's germline CDR1 is SGHAT and CDR2 FQNNGV. In nucleotides, the CDR3 is TGTGCCAGCAGCCTTATGGGGAGGACAGGGGGGAACACCGGGGAGCTGTTTTTT. Encoded protein: CASSLMGRTGGNTGELFF. Complete variable domain (other parts from reference TRBV11-2 and TRBJ2-2): EAGVAQSPRYKIIEKRQSVAFWCNPISGHATLYWYQQILGQGPKLLIQFQNNGVVDDSQLPKDRFSAERLKGVDSTLKIQPAKLEDSAVYLCASSLMGRTGGNTGELFFGEGSRLTVL.

The chain recombines TRBV19 with TRBJ2-7; 8 bases match TRBD1. V shed 4 bases and J 4 bases; nucleotides not matched to a gene: 9. The CDR3 runs 15 residues. Germline assignment: CDR1 LNHDA and CDR2 SQIVND (reference sequence). Here the CDR3 reads CASSTRADRDYEQYF. The CDR3 nucleotides read TGTGCCAGTAGTACCCGGGCGGACAGGGATTACGAGCAGTACTTC.

In DNA form, the CDR3 reads TGTGCCAGTAGTATCCGGGCTCCGAGACAGGGTACTGGCACAGATACGCAGTATTTT. Translating gives CASSIRAPRQGTGTDTQYF. This chain uses TRBV19 with TRBJ2-3; 7 nucleotides align to TRBD1. Germline V CDR1 and CDR2: LNHDA, SQIVND (reference sequence). The CDR3 extends over 19 amino acids. With 3 bases clipped from V and 1 base from J, the junction kept 16 bases outside the gene matches.

The V gene is TRBV7-2, the J gene TRBJ1-4, with 7 bases fitting TRBD1. This CDR3 has 14 residues. Per germline, CDR1 SGHTA and CDR2 FQGNSA. The J segment lost 4 bases and the V segment lost 5 bases, leaving 4 bases of the junction unmatched. The CDR3 DNA reads TGTGCCAGCAGCAGGAGACAGGGTAATGAAAAACTGTTTTTT. Its protein is CASSRRQGNEKLFF.

The rearrangement links TRBV11-2 to TRBJ1-1; no clear D gene. The CDR3 is made up of 12 amino acids. V was trimmed by 4 bases and J by 0 bases, leaving 3 bases between them. CDR1 is SGHAT and CDR2 is FQNNGV in the germline V gene. CDR3 nucleotide sequence: TGTGCCAGCAGCTCGGTGAACACTGAAGCTTTCTTT. Its translation: CASSSVNTEAFF. The full variable domain, completed using reference TRBV11-2 and TRBJ1-1, is EAGVAQSPRYKIIEKRQSVAFWCNPISGHATLYWYQQILGQGPKLLIQFQNNGVVDDSQLPKDRFSAERLKGVDSTLKIQPAKLEDSAVYLCASSSVNTEAFFGQGTRLTVV.

J is TRBJ2-7 and V is TRBV5-4; D is possibly TRBD1 (5 bases). Between the trimmed V and J ends, which lost 0 bases and 1 base, there was a span of 11 bases. CDR3 length equals 15 residues. CDR1 SGHNT and CDR2 YYREEE come from the germline V gene (reference sequence). DNA of the CDR3: TGTGCCAGCAGCTTGGAGGGGTCCCCATCCTACGAGCAGTACTTC. It is translated as CASSLEGSPSYEQYF.

The V gene is TRBV10-3, the J gene TRBJ1-6; possibly TRBD1 for D (6 bases). V shed 4 bases and J shed 8 bases, with 15 bases lying between them. The CDR3 covers 15 residues. Germline loops: CDR1 ENHRY, CDR2 SYGVKD. This chain's CDR3 is CAISASTGTDSPLHF. DNA of the CDR3: TGTGCCATCAGTGCAAGCACAGGGACGGATTCACCCCTCCACTTT.

V usage is TRBV5-5 and J usage is TRBJ1-1, with D possibly TRBD1 on 6 matching bases. This CDR3 is 16 amino acids long. Trimming pared 5 bases from V and 1 base from J, leaving 18 bases between. Germline V CDR1 and CDR2: SGHKS, YYEKEE (reference sequence). The chain's CDR3 is CASRKGTSVPNTEAFF. The CDR3 nucleotides are TGTGCCAGCAGGAAAGGGACATCGGTGCCGAACACTGAAGCTTTCTTT.

Only a few counts were recorded for this clone. The rearrangement links TRBV18 to TRBJ2-2; D is unclear. Germline V gene lookup returns CDR1 KGHSH and CDR2 LQKENI. This CDR3 region has 17 residues. Trimming stripped 0 bases from V and 1 base from J, with 12 bases between. The CDR3 reads CASSPPMRQLNTGELFF. The CDR3 DNA reads as TGTGCCAGCTCACCACCGATGAGGCAGCTGAACACCGGGGAGCTGTTTTTT.

The CDR3 DNA reads TGTGCCAGCAGCGTAGGAAGTAGCTCTGGAAACACCATATATTTT. The encoded protein is CASSVGSSSGNTIYF. The V and J genes are TRBV9 and TRBJ1-3; no clear D. V lost 0 bases and J lost 0, with 7 bases in between. CDR1 is SGDLS, CDR2 YYNGEE, per germline. This CDR3 is built from 15 residues.

This clone was counted only a few times. V usage is TRBV5-8 and J usage is TRBJ1-1, with D unresolved. Trimming took 4 bases from V and 1 from J, leaving 20 bases between them. Germline CDR1 is SGHTS and CDR2 is YDEGEE. CDR3 length: 17 residues. This CDR3 is CASSPAGVSWRNTEAFF. The CDR3 DNA reads as TGTGCCAGCAGCCCGGCGGGTGTCTCCTGGCGGAACACTGAAGCTTTCTTT.

The chain's CDR3 is CASSEGTGGTYEQYF. The CDR3 nucleotides are TGTGCCAGCTCCGAAGGGACAGGGGGCACCTACGAGCAGTACTTC. The chain uses TRBV18 and TRBJ2-7, with TRBD1 matching over 12 bases. The V segment lost 6 bases and the J segment 2 bases; nucleotides outside the gene matches: 5. Germline V gene sequence: CDR1 KGHSH, CDR2 LQKENI. The CDR3 is 15 amino acids.

The chain uses TRBV12-5 and TRBJ2-7; the D is unclear. The germline V gene encodes CDR1 LGHNT and CDR2 FRNRAP. Trimming shortened V by 1 base and J by 0 bases, and 7 bases separated the two germline ends. The CDR3 length is 14 residues. The CDR3 loop is CASGLGAISYEQYF. CDR3 nucleotide sequence: TGTGCTAGTGGTTTGGGGGCAATCTCCTACGAGCAGTACTTC.

The rearrangement joins TRBV21-1 to TRBJ1-2; no DNA check was done on the table's D call, TRBD1. TRBV21-1 is deemed a pseudogene. This CDR3 comprises 14 residues. CDR3 bases: TGTGCCATACGGACAGGGACTCCTAACTATGGCTACACCTTC. Protein product: CAIRTGTPNYGYTF.

The chain is built from TRBV5-4 and TRBJ2-5; 12 nucleotides align to TRBD2. There are 17 residues in the CDR3. The germline gives CDR1 SGHNT, CDR2 YYREEE (reference sequence). With 0 bases clipped from V and 6 bases from J, the junction kept 9 bases outside the gene matches. CDR3 protein: CASSLAGLAGGLKTQYF. The CDR3 DNA follows: TGTGCCAGCAGCTTGGCCGGTCTAGCGGGGGGGCTAAAGACCCAGTACTTC. The whole variable domain, filled in from reference TRBV5-4 and TRBJ2-5, reads ETGVTQSPTHLIKTRGQQVTLRCSSQSGHNTVSWYQQALGQGPQFIFQYYREEENGRGNFPPRFSGLQFPNYSSELNVNALELDDSALYLCASSLAGLAGGLKTQYFGPGTRLLVL.

The chain couples TRBV11-1 to TRBJ1-2; no clear D gene. The V end lost 6 bases, the J end lost 6 bases, and 14 bases lay between the germline ends. The CDR3 totals 13 residues. Germline V lookup: CDR1 SGHAT, CDR2 FQDESV (reference sequence). CDR3 in amino acids: CASSHTREHGYTF. The CDR3 nucleotides read TGTGCCAGCAGTCACACTAGAGAGCATGGCTACACCTTC.

J is TRBJ1-2 and V is TRBV3-1 (or the pseudogene TRBV3-2), with 10 bases that match TRBD1. J lost 4 bases, V lost 4 bases, and 12 bases had no gene match. The CDR3 is 17 residues long. The germline V gene has CDR1 LGHDT and CDR2 YNNKEL (reference sequence). The CDR3 loop is CASSPETGGRFLYGYTF. CDR3 DNA: TGTGCCAGCAGCCCCGAGACAGGGGGCCGATTCCTCTATGGCTACACCTTC.

This chain links TRBV15 with TRBJ2-7; a weak D match, TRBD1 (5 bases). The CDR3 totals 13 residues. Deletions cut 0 bases from V and 10 bases from J, with 13 bases between. CDR1 LNHNV and CDR2 YYDKDF come from the germline V gene (reference sequence). CDR3 in DNA: TGTGCCACCAGCAGAGATCAGGGAACGGAACAGTACTTC. It encodes CATSRDQGTEQYF.

This chain joins TRBV11-2 and TRBJ1-4, with a possible D match to TRBD1 (5 bases). The V and J ends lost 1 base and 5 bases respectively, with 8 bases between them. CDR3 length: 14 residues. Germline V CDR1 and CDR2: SGHAT, FQNNGV. CDR3 bases: TGTGCCAGCAGCTTAGGGGGGGGAAATGAAAAACTGTTTTTT. It specifies CASSLGGGNEKLFF. The full variable domain, with the rest looked up from reference TRBV11-2 and TRBJ1-4, is EAGVAQSPRYKIIEKRQSVAFWCNPISGHATLYWYQQILGQGPKLLIQFQNNGVVDDSQLPKDRFSAERLKGVDSTLKIQPAKLEDSAVYLCASSLGGGNEKLFFGSGTQLSVL.

The gene calls are TRBV27 and TRBJ2-7; D is ambiguous. The CDR3 is made up of 13 amino acids. Trimming took off 5 bases at V and 0 bases at J, with 8 bases between the two ends. Germline lookup yields CDR1 MNHEY and CDR2 SMNVEV (reference sequence). The CDR3 DNA reads as TGTGCCAGCAGTCGATGGAGCTCCTACGAGCAGTACTTC. Translated: CASSRWSSYEQYF.

The chain combines TRBV6-6 with TRBJ2-7; 10 bases line up with TRBD1. V was clipped by 2 bases and J by 4 bases; unmatched bases: 5. Germline values: CDR1 MNHNY, CDR2 SVGAGI (reference sequence). There are 15 residues in the CDR3. CDR3 bases: TGTGCCAGCAGTTACCCCGGGACAGGGGTTTACGAGCAGTACTTC. This sequence encodes CASSYPGTGVYEQYF.

The chain recombines TRBV7-3 with TRBJ1-1; 9 bases are shared with TRBD1. Germline V CDR1 and CDR2: SGHTA, FQGTGA. The CDR3 has 13 residues. The V and J ends lost 2 bases and 8 bases, in that order; junction bases with no gene match: 3. DNA of the CDR3: TGTGCCAGCAGCTTATACGGACAGGGGGAAGCTTTCTTT. Translated, it gives CASSLYGQGEAFF.

The V gene is TRBV19, the J gene TRBJ2-2; 8 bases fit TRBD2. The CDR3 is 14 residues long. Losses at the gene ends were 7 bases for V and 2 bases for J; bases not matched to a gene: 3. CDR1 LNHDA and CDR2 SQIVND come from the germline V gene (reference sequence). CDR3 in amino acids: CASISGGNTGELFF. In DNA form, the CDR3 reads TGTGCCAGTATCAGCGGGGGAAACACCGGGGAGCTGTTTTTT.

This chain links TRBV10-3 with TRBJ2-5; TRBD2 matches at 15 bases. From germline, CDR1 is ENHRY and CDR2 SYGVKD. With V trimmed by 4 bases and J by 4 bases, 4 bases remained unmatched. The CDR3 extends over 16 amino acids. The CDR3 bases are TGTGCCATCAGTGGGACTAGCGGGGGGGCTGGAGAGACCCAGTACTTC. Protein sequence: CAISGTSGGAGETQYF.